What follows are 27 T cell receptor beta chains derived from one specimen sequenced in a study of T cell repertoires in cytomegalovirus infection (dated by TCRdb to the late 2010s). No antigen is known for these receptors. The instrument was an Illumina HiSeq 1500. The public sequencing data were trimmed at Q25 with fastp and processed into clonotypes with MiXCR by TCRdb, which kept only in-frame beta chains. Merged by CDR3 protein, the rows form single entries marked with the most common genes and DNA. This sample is represented by just under 500,000 distinct CDR3 sequences; around 35% of them were singletons. Together, the top ten hold roughly 16% of the sample. Read against the paper, the sample's treatment or condition label means: in vitro stimulation with specific CMV peptide epitopes to enrich CMV-specific T cells. The sample here was cultured PBMCs, taken from culture after CMV antigen stimulation. The source of these receptors is a human donor in good health (CMV status not recorded). Some clones in this sample may be carry-over from other donors' samples.

This rearrangement joins TRBV24-1 to TRBJ2-1; 8 nucleotides line up with TRBD2. Unmatched junction bases numbered 1, after V lost 4 bases and J lost 0 bases. This CDR3 contains 15 residues. Germline V gene data show CDR1 as KGHDR and CDR2 as SFDVKD. The CDR3 loop is CATSDLAGSYNEQFF. The CDR3 DNA follows: TGTGCCACCAGTGACCTAGCGGGCTCCTACAATGAGCAGTTCTTC.

The chain couples TRBV19 to TRBJ1-1, with D maybe TRBD1 (5 bases). Germline CDR1 reads LNHDA; CDR2 reads SQIVND (reference sequence). The CDR3 spans 16 residues. V was shortened by 1 base and J by 1 base, with 13 bases between the two germline ends. CDR3: CASSIGGNLKNTEAFF. CDR3 coding DNA: TGTGCCAGTAGTATAGGGGGCAATCTAAAGAACACTGAAGCTTTCTTT.

The rearrangement joins TRBV14 to TRBJ1-2; D not resolved. With 0 bases removed from V and 5 bases from J, the gap between germline ends came to 10 bases. The CDR3 is 14 residues long. CDR1 SGHDN and CDR2 FVKESK come from the germline V gene. CDR3: CASSQDLGQYGYTF. The CDR3 DNA reads as TGTGCCAGCAGCCAAGATTTAGGCCAGTATGGCTACACCTTC.

This clonotype was counted only a few times. The V and J genes are TRBV7-2 and TRBJ1-5; 8 bases are shared with TRBD1. The CDR3 is 12 residues long. The trim removed 5 bases at V and 6 bases at J, leaving 0 bases unmatched. Germline loops: CDR1 SGHTA, CDR2 FQGNSA. CDR3 coding DNA: TGTGCCAGCAGCGACAGGGGTCAGCCCCAGCATTTT. Its protein is CASSDRGQPQHF.

This clonotype was detected only a few times. The rearrangement joins TRBV7-8 to TRBJ1-1; weak D call: TRBD1 (6 bases). This CDR3 region has 15 residues. The germline V and J ends were trimmed by 5 bases and 6 bases, with 19 bases remaining between them. Germline CDR1 and CDR2: SGHVS and FQNEAQ. The CDR3 reads CASSALDRFGAEAFF. In DNA, the CDR3 is TGTGCCAGCAGCGCCCTGGACAGATTTGGCGCTGAAGCTTTCTTT.

The chain links TRBV27 to TRBJ1-1; the D is unclear. The germline V gene has CDR1 MNHEY and CDR2 SMNVEV (reference sequence). The CDR3 has 15 residues. V was cut by 1 base and J by 4 bases, with 13 bases left in between. In DNA form, the CDR3 reads TGTGCCAGCAGTTTATTTGGGGTATCGGTCACTGAAGCTTTCTTT. It encodes CASSLFGVSVTEAFF.

This clonotype was observed a handful of times. V is TRBV29-1 and J is TRBJ1-2; D is uncertain. Germline CDR1 reads SQVTM; CDR2 reads ANQGSEA. There are 12 residues in the CDR3. Trimming pared 4 bases from V and 4 bases from J, leaving 10 bases between. The CDR3 reads CSVADPLYGYTF. The CDR3 DNA reads as TGCAGCGTTGCTGACCCACTCTATGGCTACACCTTC.

This clonotype was recorded at least ten times. The chain is built from TRBV7-2 and TRBJ2-3, with a tentative D call TRBD2 (5 bases). This CDR3 has 15 residues. CDR1 SGHTA and CDR2 FQGNSA come from the germline V gene. Trimming removed 1 base at V and 7 bases at J, with 15 bases between. The CDR3 spells CASSLDRGLGNTQYF. DNA of the CDR3: TGTGCCAGCAGCTTAGATCGCGGGCTGGGGAATACGCAGTATTTT.

A word on this clonotype: No conserved phenylalanine or tryptophan is present at the end of the CDR3, so a read error is the likely explanation. The chain has TRBV12-3 or TRBV12-4 and TRBJ2-1; 8 bases agree with TRBD2. The CDR3 is made up of 15 amino acids. V dropped 3 bases and J dropped 9; count of bases not matched to a gene: 10. This CDR3 reads CASSFGLAGGGEQFL. CDR3 sequence (DNA): TGTGCCAGCAGTTTTGGGCTAGCGGGTGGCGGTGAGCAGTTCTTA.

The chain uses TRBV6-4 and TRBJ2-3, with 10 bases identical to TRBD2. From germline, CDR1 is MRHNA and CDR2 SNTAGT. The CDR3 covers 15 residues. The V and J ends lost 3 bases and 1 base, in that order; junction bases with no gene match: 1. The CDR3 DNA is TGTGCCAGCAGTGAAGCGGGAGGGCGCACAGATACGCAGTATTTT. This gives the protein CASSEAGGRTDTQYF.

In its sample, this clonotype was seen a few times. The genes are TRBV7-3 and TRBJ2-2; no definite D call. Trimming stripped 5 bases from V and 6 bases from J, with 13 bases between. This CDR3 has 14 residues. Germline CDR1 SGHTA, CDR2 FQGTGA. The CDR3 region is CASSTGPVAGELFF. The CDR3, as DNA: TGTGCCAGCAGCACGGGCCCGGTCGCCGGGGAGCTGTTTTTT. Full variable domain (remainder filled in from reference TRBV7-3 and TRBJ2-2): GAGVSQTPSNKVTEKGKYVELRCDPISGHTALYWYRQSLGQGPEFLIYFQGTGAADDSGLPNDRFFAVRPEGSVSTLKIQRTERGDSAVYLCASSTGPVAGELFFGEGSRLTVL.

V is TRBV7-2 and J is TRBJ2-4, with 10 bases fitting TRBD1. Germline lookup yields CDR1 SGHTA and CDR2 FQGNSA. This CDR3 is built from 15 residues. V shed 5 bases and J 8 bases; nucleotides not matched to a gene: 9. The CDR3 nucleotides are TGTGCCAGCAGCCCCAGGGGGACAGGGGTGGACATTCAGTACTTC. It codes for CASSPRGTGVDIQYF.

This chain joins TRBV9 and TRBJ1-1; D unresolved. The CDR3 consists of 14 residues. V was trimmed by 0 bases and J by 2 bases, leaving 8 bases between them. CDR1 is SGDLS and CDR2 is YYNGEE in the germline V gene. This chain's CDR3 is CASSVGHPNTEAFF. The CDR3 DNA sequence: TGTGCCAGCAGCGTAGGACACCCCAACACTGAAGCTTTCTTT.

This clonotype showed up just a few times. The chain carries TRBV29-1 and TRBJ2-1; 10 bases agree with TRBD2. The CDR3 is made up of 14 amino acids. With 5 bases clipped from V and 4 bases from J, the junction kept 5 bases outside the gene matches. Germline V CDR1 and CDR2: SQVTM, ANQGSEA. The CDR3 DNA reads as TGCAGCGTTCTCCTAGCGGGAGTATACAATGAGCAGTTCTTC. It translates to CSVLLAGVYNEQFF.

The V gene is TRBV7-8, the J gene TRBJ1-1; D is uncertain. CDR1 and CDR2 (germline): SGHVS, FQNEAQ. Trimming shortened V by 3 bases and J by 4 bases, and 9 bases separated the two germline ends. CDR3 length: 13 residues. The CDR3 DNA follows: TGTGCCAGCAGCTTTTGGGGAGGCACTGAAGCTTTCTTT. This codes for CASSFWGGTEAFF.

The chain uses TRBV6-2 or TRBV6-3 and TRBJ2-3, with D tentatively TRBD1 or TRBD2 (5 bases each). Germline lookup yields CDR1 MNHEY and CDR2 SVGEGT. This CDR3 has 16 amino acids. V lost 6 bases and J lost 3, with 19 bases in between. The CDR3 DNA is TGTGCCAGCAGACCTTTCGAGGGGAGTCGTACAGATACGCAGTATTTT. Translated, it gives CASRPFEGSRTDTQYF.

CDR3 sequence (DNA): TGCAGTGCTAGAGTAGCGCAGCAGCAGATCTATGGCTACACCTTC. Translation gives CSARVAQQQIYGYTF. This sequence joins TRBV20-1 and TRBJ1-2, with D hard to call. The CDR3 runs to 15 residues. With 1 base removed from V and 4 bases from J, the gap between germline ends came to 16 bases. Germline CDR1 is DFQATT and CDR2 is SNEGSKA (reference sequence).

The chain joins TRBV7-2 to TRBJ1-2; D not certain. Per the germline V gene, CDR1 is SGHTA and CDR2 is FQGNSA. The V gene lost 2 bases and the J gene lost 4 bases, with 5 bases spanning the gap. CDR3 size: 12 residues. The CDR3 sequence: CASSLSPYGYTF. The CDR3 DNA follows: TGTGCCAGCAGCTTAAGTCCCTATGGCTACACCTTC.

This rearrangement joins TRBV12-3 or TRBV12-4 to TRBJ2-7; D possibly uses TRBD1 or TRBD2 (5 bases each). V was pared by 6 bases and J by 7 bases, with 16 bases between. The length of the CDR3 is 13 residues. CDR3 in DNA: TGTGCCAGCAGCCGAGGGACCTCGGGGGAGCAGTACGTC. Residues: CASSRGTSGEQYV.

The rearrangement joins TRBV7-3 to TRBJ2-1; 8 nucleotides align to TRBD2. V lost 5 bases, J lost 0 bases, and 9 bases stayed unmatched. Germline CDR1 is SGHTA and CDR2 is FQGTGA. This CDR3 contains 17 residues. The CDR3 DNA follows: TGTGCCAGCAGCCTTAACAAGCGGGGGAGCTCCTACAATGAGCAGTTCTTC. Amino acid sequence: CASSLNKRGSSYNEQFF.

V and J are TRBV18 and TRBJ1-2, with unresolved D. CDR1 is KGHSH and CDR2 is LQKENI in the germline V gene. The CDR3 has 14 residues. V lost 2 bases to trimming and J lost 2 bases, with 9 bases between them. The CDR3 here is CASSPSAENYGYTF. CDR3 sequence (DNA): TGTGCCAGCTCACCATCGGCCGAAAACTATGGCTACACCTTC.

This clonotype has only a few counts. The V call is TRBV12-3 or TRBV12-4, the J call TRBJ1-5, with D maybe TRBD1 (6 bases). The germline V and J ends were trimmed by 6 bases and 0 bases, with 12 bases remaining between them. CDR3 size: 15 residues. CDR3 amino acids: CASRSTGNSNQPQHF. Here the CDR3 DNA reads TGTGCCAGCAGGTCCACAGGGAATAGCAATCAGCCCCAGCATTTT.

The chain recombines TRBV11-2 with TRBJ2-3; no clear D. CDR3 length equals 14 residues. Per germline, CDR1 SGHAT and CDR2 FQNNGV. V lost 1 base and J lost 2, with 7 bases in between. CDR3 in amino acids: CASSLAIATDTQYF. The CDR3 nucleotides are TGTGCCAGCAGCTTAGCCATTGCCACAGATACGCAGTATTTT.

The chain has TRBV27 and TRBJ2-3, with a weak D call TRBD1 (8 bases). This CDR3 has 15 residues. Per germline, CDR1 MNHEY and CDR2 SMNVEV (reference sequence). V dropped 1 base and J dropped 3 bases, with 11 bases sitting between them. Here the CDR3 DNA reads TGTGCCAGCAGTTTATACAGGGGGGGAACAGATACGCAGTATTTT. It is translated as CASSLYRGGTDTQYF.

The rearrangement uses TRBV4-1 and TRBJ2-1; 15 nucleotides line up with TRBD2. Germline trimming cut 6 bases from V and 2 bases from J; bases unmatched to any gene: 5. The germline V gene has CDR1 MGHRA and CDR2 YSYEKL. The CDR3 has 17 residues. The CDR3 sequence is CASRSGLAGGPYNEQFF. CDR3 bases: TGCGCCAGCAGGAGTGGACTAGCGGGAGGGCCCTACAATGAGCAGTTCTTC.

This clonotype has a handful of counts. The chain employs TRBV6-5 and TRBJ2-3, with 12 bases fitting TRBD2. The CDR3 has 18 residues. CDR1 is MNHEY and CDR2 is SVGAGI in the germline V gene. V lost 1 base and J lost 3; bases outside the gene matches: 8. For the CDR3, the DNA is TGTGCCAGCAGTTACTTTCGGACTAGCGGGGCCGGGACAGATACGCAGTATTTT. Protein product: CASSYFRTSGAGTDTQYF.

There are many counts of this clonotype. The chain joins TRBV7-2 to TRBJ2-3; 7 bases fit TRBD2. The CDR3 is 15 residues long. Germline trimming cut 1 base from V and 4 bases from J; bases unmatched to any gene: 5. CDR1 SGHTA and CDR2 FQGNSA come from the germline V gene. The chain's CDR3 is CASSLGGRAADTQYF. The CDR3 DNA follows: TGTGCCAGCAGCTTAGGTGGGAGGGCGGCAGATACGCAGTATTTT.